This TCR beta chain was documented in a study of shared clonotypes between healthy human individuals. On the study more broadly: Three CD4 naive, three CD4 memory, two CD8 naive and one CD8 memory plate were used per donor. Whole-study results and caveats: Estimated richness values were generally larger in naive subsets than in memory subsets.

Details on this clone: The antigen is not known.

V was trimmed by 4 bases and J by 1 base, leaving 11 bases between them. Germline values: CDR1 SGHNT, CDR2 YENEEA. The CDR3 runs to 16 residues. Sequenced by immunoSEQ multiplex PCR; TCRdb stores in-frame clones only, minus some. This sample carries over a million clones, around 97% of them seen once, and the ten largest clones take about 1.2%. Everyone who donated was a Caucasian adult who lived in Nashville, Tennessee. CD4+ cell separation produced CD45RA+ naive and CD45RA-negative memory subsets. The sequence came from a man aged 25-45 years in good health. This chain uses TRBV11-3 with TRBJ2-6; D gene unclear. What was sequenced was naive CD4+ T cells sorted from blood. Subset specified: CD45RA+ positively selected. For the CDR3, the DNA is TGTGCCAGCAGCTACTATCCAGGATCTGGGGCCAACGTCCTGACTTTC. Translating it yields CASSYYPGSGANVLTF.